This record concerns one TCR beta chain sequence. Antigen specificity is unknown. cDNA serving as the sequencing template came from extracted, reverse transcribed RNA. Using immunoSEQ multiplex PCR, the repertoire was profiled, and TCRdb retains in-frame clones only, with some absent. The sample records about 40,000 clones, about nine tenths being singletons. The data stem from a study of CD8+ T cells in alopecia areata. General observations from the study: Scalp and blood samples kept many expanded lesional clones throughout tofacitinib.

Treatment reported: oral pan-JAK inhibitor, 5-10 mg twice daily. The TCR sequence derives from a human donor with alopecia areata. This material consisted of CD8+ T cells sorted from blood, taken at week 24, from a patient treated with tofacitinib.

The CDR3 is CASSELGSYEQYF. The CDR3 nucleotides are TGTGCCAGCAGTGAATTAGGGTCCTACGAGCAGTACTTC. V gene TRBV2 combines with J gene TRBJ2-7, with D unclear. Trimming cost V 2 bases and J 1 base, with 6 bases left between them. In germline, CDR1 is SNHLY, CDR2 FYNNEI. The CDR3 spans 13 residues.